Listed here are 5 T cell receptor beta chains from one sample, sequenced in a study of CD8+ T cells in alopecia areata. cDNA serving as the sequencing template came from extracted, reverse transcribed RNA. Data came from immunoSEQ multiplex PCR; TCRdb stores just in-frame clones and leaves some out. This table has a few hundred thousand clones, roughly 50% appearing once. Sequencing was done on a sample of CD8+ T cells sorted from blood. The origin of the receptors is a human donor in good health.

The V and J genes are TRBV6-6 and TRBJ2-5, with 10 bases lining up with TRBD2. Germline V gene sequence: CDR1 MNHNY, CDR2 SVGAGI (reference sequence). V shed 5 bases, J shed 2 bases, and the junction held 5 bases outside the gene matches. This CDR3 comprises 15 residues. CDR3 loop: CASSPLAGEQETQYF. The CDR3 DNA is TGTGCCAGCAGTCCCCTAGCGGGGGAACAAGAGACCCAGTACTTC.

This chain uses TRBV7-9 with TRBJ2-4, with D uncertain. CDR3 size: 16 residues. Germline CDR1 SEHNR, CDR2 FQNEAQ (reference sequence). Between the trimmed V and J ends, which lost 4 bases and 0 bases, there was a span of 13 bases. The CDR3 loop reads CASSSISGLAKNIQYF. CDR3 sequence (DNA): TGTGCCAGCAGCTCCATTTCTGGGCTAGCCAAAAACATTCAGTACTTC.

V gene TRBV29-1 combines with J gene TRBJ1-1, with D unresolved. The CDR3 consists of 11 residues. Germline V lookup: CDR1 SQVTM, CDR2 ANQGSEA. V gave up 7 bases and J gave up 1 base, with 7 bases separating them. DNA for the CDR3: TGCAGCGCCTCGGGGAACACTGAAGCTTTCTTT. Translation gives CSASGNTEAFF.

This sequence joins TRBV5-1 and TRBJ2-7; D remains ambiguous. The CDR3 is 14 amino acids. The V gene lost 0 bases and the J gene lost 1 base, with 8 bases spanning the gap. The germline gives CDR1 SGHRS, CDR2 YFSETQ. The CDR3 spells CASSLGYGSYEQYF. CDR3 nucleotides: TGCGCCAGCAGCTTGGGGTATGGATCCTACGAGCAGTACTTC.

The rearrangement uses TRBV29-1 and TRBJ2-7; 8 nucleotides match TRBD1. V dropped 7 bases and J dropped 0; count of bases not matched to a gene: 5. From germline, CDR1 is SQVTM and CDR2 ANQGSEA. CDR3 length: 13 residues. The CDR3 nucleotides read TGCAGCGGTGGGACAGGTTCCTCCTACGAGCAGTACTTC. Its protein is CSGGTGSSYEQYF.